The rows below give T cell receptor beta chains drawn from one sample of a study of graft-versus-host responses after intestinal transplantation. Only in-frame clones appear in the TCRdb table, and some are missing; sequencing was by immunoSEQ multiplex PCR. There are about 97,000 clones in the sample; about 93% occur only once, and roughly 15% lies in the top ten. Sequencing was performed on PBMCs, taken about 460 days after intestinal transplant. The receptors were sampled from a human patient who received an intestinal transplant, so some T cells may come from the graft donor. CDR3s include the opening cysteine and the closing phenylalanine or tryptophan. Fields, in order: V gene, J gene, clone size, D gene, CDR3 protein, CDR3 DNA. D genes are given only for firm matches. A clone size is listed for some rows: how often the clone was seen (once, few, many), or a class if it is expanded.

V: TRBV7-3
J: TRBJ2-1
size: .
D: TRBD2
CDR3: CASSSRGSGGSEQFF
DNA: TGTGCCAGCAGCTCCCGGGGTAGCGGGGGGAGTGAGCAGTTCTTC

V: TRBV6-5
J: TRBJ1-1
size: .
D: .
CDR3: CASSIGHYTEAFF
DNA: TGTGCCAGCAGTATCGGACATTACACTGAAGCTTTCTTT

V: TRBV6-1
J: TRBJ1-3
size: few
D: .
CDR3: CASSEIVQEFSGNTIYF
DNA: TGTGCCAGCAGTGAAATCGTCCAGGAATTCTCTGGAAACACCATATATTTT

V: TRBV10-3
J: TRBJ1-2
size: .
D: .
CDR3: CASNRALWYGYTF
DNA: TGTGCCTCCAACAGGGCCCTCTGGTATGGCTACACCTTC

V: TRBV25-1
J: TRBJ2-7
size: .
D: .
CDR3: CASSEYGQRIGYEQYF
DNA: TGTGCCAGCAGTGAATATGGACAGCGAATAGGCTACGAGCAGTACTTC

V: TRBV18
J: TRBJ1-2
size: .
D: TRBD1
CDR3: CASSSGQEDGYTF
DNA: TGTGCCAGCTCATCGGGACAGGAGGATGGCTACACCTTC

V: TRBV6-4
J: TRBJ2-3
size: .
D: .
CDR3: CASLLGKGADTQYF
DNA: TGTGCCAGCCTTCTGGGGAAAGGGGCAGATACGCAGTATTTT

V: TRBV7-6
J: TRBJ2-5
size: .
D: .
CDR3: CASSSYTLRETQYF
DNA: TGTGCCAGCAGCTCATACACCCTGCGGGAGACCCAGTACTTC

V: TRBV5-5
J: TRBJ2-5
size: .
D: TRBD1
CDR3: CASSLPGQGTETQYF
DNA: TGTGCCAGCAGCCTGCCGGGACAGGGTACAGAGACCCAGTACTTC

V: TRBV11-2
J: TRBJ2-5
size: .
D: .
CDR3: CASSLDPFGGPGETQYF
DNA: TGTGCCAGCAGCTTAGATCCTTTCGGGGGGCCTGGGGAGACCCAGTACTTC

V: TRBV6-5
J: TRBJ1-5
size: .
D: .
CDR3: CAGSDHSNQPQHF
DNA: TGTGCCGGCAGTGATCATAGCAATCAGCCCCAGCATTTT

V: TRBV5-1
J: TRBJ2-5
size: .
D: .
CDR3: CASSLQPETQYF
DNA: TGCGCCAGCAGCTTGCAGCCGGAGACCCAGTACTTC

V: TRBV30
J: TRBJ2-7
size: .
D: TRBD2
CDR3: CAWSVVGGVHSYEQYF
DNA: TGTGCCTGGAGTGTAGTGGGGGGGGTGCACTCCTACGAGCAGTACTTC

V: TRBV4-1
J: TRBJ2-1
size: .
D: .
CDR3: CASSQEGFGSSYNEQFF
DNA: TGCGCCAGCAGCCAAGAGGGTTTTGGGAGCTCCTACAATGAGCAGTTCTTC

V: TRBV4-2
J: TRBJ2-1
size: .
D: .
CDR3: CASSQDRGRDEQFF
DNA: TGTGCCAGCAGCCAAGATAGGGGGAGGGATGAGCAGTTCTTC

V: TRBV7-3
J: TRBJ2-3
size: .
D: TRBD2
CDR3: CASSLAGGTTDTQYF
DNA: TGTGCCAGCAGTTTAGCGGGGGGGACCACAGATACGCAGTATTTT

V: TRBV19
J: TRBJ1-1
size: .
D: .
CDR3: CASSLRTEAFF
DNA: TGTGCCAGTAGTCTGAGGACTGAAGCTTTCTTT

V: TRBV6-4
J: TRBJ2-1
size: .
D: .
CDR3: CASSDSAGPYNEQFF
DNA: TGTGCCAGCAGTGACTCGGCAGGGCCCTACAATGAGCAGTTCTTC

V: TRBV9
J: TRBJ1-2
size: .
D: .
CDR3: CASSPHTGGNYGYTF
DNA: TGTGCCAGCAGCCCCCACACAGGCGGGAACTATGGCTACACCTTC

V: TRBV7-9
J: TRBJ2-2
size: .
D: .
CDR3: CASSWRGGTGELFF
DNA: TGTGCCAGCAGCTGGCGGGGCGGCACCGGGGAGCTGTTTTTT

V: TRBV27
J: TRBJ1-1
size: .
D: .
CDR3: CASSLASGNTEAFF
DNA: TGTGCCAGCAGTTTAGCCTCGGGGAACACTGAAGCTTTCTTT

V: TRBV19
J: TRBJ1-1
size: .
D: .
CDR3: CASSQGRLNTEAFF
DNA: TGTGCCAGTAGCCAAGGACGGCTGAACACTGAAGCTTTCTTT

V: TRBV27
J: TRBJ2-3
size: .
D: .
CDR3: CASSFRGPTTDTQYF
DNA: TGTGCCAGCAGTTTCCGCGGGCCAACCACAGATACGCAGTATTTT

V: TRBV10-3
J: TRBJ1-1
size: .
D: .
CDR3: CAISPGDTEAFF
DNA: TGTGCCATCAGCCCAGGGGACACTGAAGCTTTCTTT

V: TRBV6-5
J: TRBJ1-2
size: .
D: TRBD1
CDR3: CASTNGQGQGYTF
DNA: TGTGCCAGCACCAACGGACAGGGTCAGGGCTACACCTTC

V: TRBV7-9
J: TRBJ1-1
size: few
D: .
CDR3: CASSVPGNTEAFF
DNA: TGTGCCAGCAGCGTACCGGGCAACACTGAAGCTTTCTTT

V: TRBV11-2
J: TRBJ1-3
size: .
D: .
CDR3: CASSVPQGFGNTIYF
DNA: TGTGCCAGCAGCGTACCTCAGGGGTTCGGAAACACCATATATTTT

V: TRBV9
J: TRBJ1-4
size: .
D: TRBD1
CDR3: CASSEDRVGTGEKLFF
DNA: TGTGCCAGCAGCGAGGACAGGGTCGGAACGGGTGAAAAACTGTTTTTT

V: TRBV6-5
J: TRBJ1-6
size: .
D: .
CDR3: CASSEEVRGSPLHF
DNA: TGTGCCAGCAGTGAAGAGGTCCGAGGGTCACCCCTCCACTTT

V: TRBV5-1
J: TRBJ1-1
size: .
D: .
CDR3: CASTRGGSNTEAFF
DNA: TGCGCCAGCACCCGGGGAGGCTCGAACACTGAAGCTTTCTTT

V: TRBV5-4
J: TRBJ1-2
size: .
D: TRBD1
CDR3: CASSLDRGHGYTF
DNA: TGTGCCAGCAGCCTGGACAGGGGCCATGGCTACACCTTC

V: TRBV10-1
J: TRBJ2-7
size: .
D: TRBD2
CDR3: CAELGTSAYEQYF
DNA: TGCGCGGAACTCGGGACTAGCGCCTACGAGCAGTACTTC

V: TRBV9
J: TRBJ1-5
size: .
D: .
CDR3: CASSVEGSQPQHF
DNA: TGTGCCAGCAGCGTAGAGGGGAGTCAGCCCCAGCATTTT

V: TRBV13
J: TRBJ2-3
size: .
D: .
CDR3: CASSPRSTSSTDTQYF
DNA: TGTGCCAGCAGCCCCCGTTCGACGTCTAGCACAGATACGCAGTATTTT

V: TRBV11-2
J: TRBJ2-7
size: .
D: .
CDR3: CASSLGVEQYF
DNA: TGTGCCAGCAGCTTAGGTGTCGAGCAGTACTTC

V: TRBV19
J: TRBJ2-2
size: .
D: .
CDR3: CASSMTQKSTGELFF
DNA: TGTGCCAGTAGTATGACGCAGAAAAGCACCGGGGAGCTGTTTTTT

V: TRBV2
J: TRBJ1-4
size: .
D: .
CDR3: CASERARNEKLFF
DNA: TGTGCCAGCGAGAGGGCAAGAAATGAAAAACTGTTTTTT

V: TRBV4-1
J: TRBJ2-1
size: .
D: TRBD2
CDR3: CASSSRGAGGPNEQFF
DNA: TGCGCCAGCAGCTCCCGGGGAGCGGGGGGGCCAAATGAGCAGTTCTTC

V: TRBV7-3
J: TRBJ1-1
size: .
D: .
CDR3: CASRREEAFF
DNA: TGTGCCAGCAGACGGGAGGAGGCTTTCTTT

V: TRBV9
J: TRBJ1-1
size: .
D: .
CDR3: CASSVQGRTEAFF
DNA: TGTGCCAGCAGCGTACAGGGGAGGACTGAAGCTTTCTTT

V: TRBV2
J: TRBJ2-2
size: .
D: .
CDR3: CASTRANTGELFF
DNA: TGTGCCAGCACGAGAGCGAACACCGGGGAGCTGTTTTTT

V: TRBV10-3
J: TRBJ1-5
size: .
D: .
CDR3: CATDPGDQAYSQPQHF
DNA: TGTGCCACAGACCCAGGAGACCAAGCTTACAGTCAGCCCCAGCATTTT

V: TRBV5-1
J: TRBJ2-2
size: .
D: TRBD2
CDR3: CASSLGLAVAANTGELFF
DNA: TGCGCCAGCAGCTTGGGACTAGCGGTCGCCGCGAACACCGGGGAGCTGTTTTTT

V: TRBV21-1
J: TRBJ2-7
size: .
D: .
CDR3: CASSAQDITHEQYF
DNA: TGTGCCAGCAGCGCACAGGACATTACCCACGAGCAGTACTTC

V: TRBV9
J: TRBJ2-7
size: .
D: .
CDR3: CASSVEGTYEQYF
DNA: TGTGCCAGCAGCGTAGAGGGTACCTACGAGCAGTACTTC

V: TRBV21-1
J: TRBJ1-5
size: .
D: .
CDR3: CASSKDGGFSNQPQHF
DNA: TGTGCCAGCAGCAAAGATGGAGGGTTTAGCAATCAGCCCCAGCATTTT

V: TRBV10-1
J: TRBJ2-1
size: .
D: TRBD1
CDR3: CASRIMTGCDEQFF
DNA: TGCGCCAGCAGAATCATGACAGGGTGCGATGAGCAGTTCTTC

V: TRBV27
J: TRBJ1-1
size: .
D: .
CDR3: CASSLSSPLDTGTEAFF
DNA: TGTGCCAGCAGTTTATCATCCCCATTGGACACGGGCACTGAAGCTTTCTTT

V: TRBV11-2
J: TRBJ1-5
size: few
D: .
CDR3: CASSSAWGQPQHF
DNA: TGTGCCAGCAGCTCGGCTTGGGGTCAGCCCCAGCATTTT

V: TRBV5-1
J: TRBJ2-7
size: .
D: .
CDR3: CASRLFPGYEQYF
DNA: TGCGCCAGCAGGCTGTTCCCCGGCTACGAGCAGTACTTC

V: TRBV10-3
J: TRBJ2-7
size: .
D: TRBD2
CDR3: CAISGGLAGGYEQYF
DNA: TGTGCCATCAGTGGGGGCCTAGCGGGGGGCTACGAGCAGTACTTC

V: TRBV7-9
J: TRBJ1-1
size: .
D: .
CDR3: CASSWTLEVAFF
DNA: TGTGCCAGCAGCTGGACCCTGGAGGTCGCTTTCTTT

V: TRBV7-3
J: TRBJ2-5
size: once
D: TRBD2
CDR3: CASSPGLAGGRTETQYF
DNA: TGTGCCAGCAGCCCGGGACTAGCGGGGGGCCGGACAGAGACCCAGTACTTC

V: TRBV2
J: TRBJ1-2
size: .
D: TRBD1
CDR3: CASGQNRDRDYTF
DNA: TGTGCCAGCGGACAAAACCGGGACAGGGATTACACCTTC

V: TRBV6-1
J: TRBJ2-6
size: .
D: .
CDR3: CASKSSGANVLTF
DNA: TGTGCCAGCAAATCTTCTGGGGCCAACGTCCTGACTTTC